Listed below are T cell receptor beta chains from one sample, sequenced in a study of T cell changes during pregnancy in multiple sclerosis. The table came from immunoSEQ multiplex PCR; TCRdb's copy has only in-frame clones and leaves some out. The data show some 62,000 clones, over 80% seen once. Sequencing used peripheral blood, obtained in the second trimester of pregnancy. Source of these receptors: a female donor in good health, enrolled as a control in a pregnancy study. Each CDR3 is given with its conserved first and last residue. The D gene is left open where the match is weak. Not every row has a clone size; where given, it reads once, few, many or a size class.

clone_size,j_call,v_call,d_call,cdr3_aa,cdr3_nt
-,TRBJ2-1,TRBV7-8,-,CASRLVSASGRLERVQFF,TGTGCCAGCAGACTAGTGTCGGCTAGTGGGCGGTTGGAGCGAGTGCAGTTCTTC
-,TRBJ1-6,TRBV14,-,CASSSRTIGSSYNSPLHF,TGTGCCAGCAGCTCTCGGACTATCGGATCCTCCTATAATTCACCCCTCCACTTT
-,TRBJ2-5,TRBV2,-,CASNVARETQYF,TGTGCCAGCAACGTTGCGCGAGAGACCCAGTACTTC
few,TRBJ2-7,TRBV6-5,TRBD1,CASSPTGYYEQYF,TGTGCCAGCAGTCCGACAGGGTACTACGAGCAGTACTTC
-,TRBJ2-3,TRBV5-1,-,CASSLAGGAGDTQYF,TGCGCCAGCAGCTTGGCCGGAGGGGCGGGGGATACGCAGTATTTT
-,TRBJ1-1,TRBV2,-,CASSDADIAPEAFF,TGTGCCAGCAGTGACGCGGACATTGCCCCTGAAGCTTTCTTT
-,TRBJ2-3,TRBV7-9,-,CASSLVGRSTDTQYF,TGTGCCAGCAGCTTAGTTGGCAGGAGCACAGATACGCAGTATTTT
-,TRBJ1-3,TRBV5-1,-,CASSLEELGGAGNTIYF,TGCGCCAGCAGCTTGGAGGAGCTCGGGGGAGCTGGAAACACCATATATTTT
-,TRBJ2-1,TRBV11-2,TRBD2,CASSFAGGWASGGEQFF,TGTGCCAGCAGCTTCGCGGGCGGATGGGCTAGCGGGGGTGAGCAGTTCTTC
once,TRBJ1-2,TRBV27,-,CASSFRGGSNYGYTF,TGTGCCAGCAGTTTTCGTGGGGGGAGTAACTATGGCTACACCTTC
-,TRBJ1-1,TRBV4-3,-,CASGQTGNTEAFF,TGCGCCAGCGGACAGACAGGGAACACTGAAGCTTTCTTT
-,TRBJ2-1,TRBV28,TRBD2,CAVLAGSSYNEQFF,TGTGCCGTCCTAGCGGGATCGTCATACAATGAGCAGTTCTTC
-,TRBJ2-4,TRBV18,-,CASSPRYIVAKNIQYF,TGTGCCAGCTCACCACGGTACATCGTAGCCAAAAACATTCAGTACTTC
-,TRBJ2-3,TRBV4-2,TRBD1,CASSGLTGGTDTQYF,TGTGCCAGCAGCGGATTGACAGGGGGGACAGATACGCAGTATTTT
-,TRBJ2-2,TRBV2,-,CASSGIRGNTGELFF,TGTGCCAGCAGTGGTATCCGGGGGAACACCGGGGAGCTGTTTTTT
-,TRBJ2-1,TRBV5-8,-,CASFGTLIDPYHNEQFF,TGTGCCAGCTTCGGGACTTTGATTGACCCATACCACAATGAGCAGTTCTTC
-,TRBJ1-5,TRBV15,-,CATSRVGGNQPQHF,TGTGCCACCAGCAGAGTCGGGGGCAATCAGCCCCAGCATTTT
-,TRBJ2-1,TRBV7-7,-,CASSFSEDSSYNEQFF,TGTGCTAGCAGCTTCTCGGAGGACAGCTCCTACAATGAGCAGTTCTTC
-,TRBJ1-5,TRBV28,TRBD1,CATRQGGSNQPQHF,TGTGCCACCAGACAGGGAGGGAGCAATCAGCCCCAGCATTTT
-,TRBJ2-7,TRBV7-8,TRBD2,CASSLELGLAGLARAYEQYF,TGTGCCAGCAGCTTAGAATTGGGACTAGCGGGACTGGCGAGGGCTTACGAGCAGTACTTC
-,TRBJ1-1,TRBV5-5,-,CASSFPVNTEAFF,TGTGCCAGCAGCTTTCCGGTGAACACTGAAGCTTTCTTT
-,TRBJ2-5,TRBV29-1,TRBD2,CSVAGGGAGRETQYF,TGCAGCGTCGCGGGGGGGGGAGCGGGCCGAGAGACCCAGTACTTC
-,TRBJ2-7,TRBV7-3,TRBD2,CASSFLAGAAYEQYF,TGTGCCAGCAGCTTCCTAGCGGGAGCGGCCTACGAGCAGTACTTC
-,TRBJ2-5,TRBV4-2,TRBD1,CASSRGGVGGQETQYF,TGTGCCAGCAGCCGAGGGGGCGTTGGGGGACAAGAGACCCAGTACTTC
-,TRBJ1-5,TRBV29-1,TRBD1,CSVGTGIQPQHF,TGCAGCGTTGGGACAGGGATTCAGCCCCAGCATTTT
-,TRBJ2-7,TRBV19,-,CASSRDIRSYEQYF,TGTGCCAGTAGTAGGGACATTAGATCCTACGAGCAGTACTTC
-,TRBJ2-7,TRBV30,TRBD2,CAWSVFSGRGGEQYF,TGTGCCTGGAGTGTATTTAGCGGGAGAGGAGGGGAGCAGTACTTC
-,TRBJ2-2,TRBV7-8,-,CASSLEPGELFF,TGTGCCAGCAGCTTAGAGCCCGGGGAGCTGTTTTTT
many,TRBJ2-7,TRBV19,TRBD1,CASSPRTGISYEQYF,TGTGCCAGTAGTCCCAGGACAGGGATTTCCTACGAGCAGTACTTC
-,TRBJ1-4,TRBV6-5,TRBD1,CASSLTGASTNEKLFF,TGTGCCAGCAGTTTGACAGGGGCGTCCACTAATGAAAAACTGTTTTTT
-,TRBJ2-5,TRBV2,TRBD1,CASKRDRPQETQYF,TGTGCCAGCAAACGGGACAGACCACAAGAGACCCAGTACTTC
few,TRBJ1-2,TRBV19,-,CASTYRDGYTF,TGTGCCAGCACTTATCGGGATGGCTACACCTTC